Listed below are T cell receptor beta chains from one sample, sequenced in a study of T cells after yellow fever vaccination. One entry per CDR3 protein results from TCRdb running MiXCR on the 5' RACE reads. Of hundreds of thousands of distinct CDR3 sequences in the sample, 12% were seen once. The sample consisted of PBMCs, taken on the day of the yellow fever booster vaccination. Receptors originate from a man under 40 who received the YFV17D yellow fever vaccine. Both conserved end residues are part of each CDR3. Each record gives: D gene, J gene, V gene, clone size, CDR3 DNA, CDR3 protein. D genes are given only for firm matches. Size is omitted from some rows. Given values are once, few, many or a class for expanded clones.

-,TRBJ1-6,TRBV7-2,few,TGTGCCAGCAGCTTGGGGGAGTATTCACCCCTCCACTTT,CASSLGEYSPLHF
TRBD2,TRBJ2-1,TRBV5-1,many,TGCGCCAGCAGCATCACCTCCGGGGGACTAATAGAGCAGTTCTTC,CASSITSGGLIEQFF
-,TRBJ1-1,TRBV20-1,few,TGCAGTGCTCAAAGACAAAAAGCTTTCTTT,CSAQRQKAFF
-,TRBJ2-3,TRBV19,-,TGTGCCAGTAGTATAAGGACCACAGATACGCAGTATTTT,CASSIRTTDTQYF
TRBD1,TRBJ2-7,TRBV18,-,TGTGCCAGCTCACCCACAGGGGGACCCCACGAGCAGTACTTC,CASSPTGGPHEQYF
-,TRBJ2-1,TRBV3-1,-,TGTGCCAGCAGCCAAGATATCGGCTTAGCCGGCTCCTACAATGAGCAGTTCTTC,CASSQDIGLAGSYNEQFF
-,TRBJ1-3,TRBV18,few,TGTGCCAGCTCACCTCGACCGGTGCTGGATGGAAACACCATATATTTT,CASSPRPVLDGNTIYF
-,TRBJ2-7,TRBV6-2/TRBV6-3,few,TGTGCCAGCAGTTACTCGAATCGCGTCTACGAGCAGTACTTC,CASSYSNRVYEQYF
-,TRBJ2-5,TRBV11-1,-,TGTGCCAGCAGCTTTGGTCCGACGGAGACCCAGTACTTC,CASSFGPTETQYF
-,TRBJ1-1,TRBV5-5,few,TGTGCCAGCAGCGTGTTAAGCATTTTGAACACTGAAGCTTTCTTT,CASSVLSILNTEAFF
TRBD2,TRBJ2-1,TRBV11-2,-,TGTGCCAGCAGCTCCCGTGGCGGGAGATCCTACAATGAGCAGTTCTTC,CASSSRGGRSYNEQFF
TRBD2,TRBJ2-7,TRBV6-1,few,TGTGCCAGCAGGTGGACTAGCTCCTACGAGCAGTACTTC,CASRWTSSYEQYF
TRBD2,TRBJ2-6,TRBV29-1,-,TGCAGCGCGTCGGGGGGAGCTGGGGCCAACGTCCTGACTTTC,CSASGGAGANVLTF
-,TRBJ2-1,TRBV19,few,TGTGCCAGTAGTTTCACAGTAGCGCGATCCTCCTACAATGAGCAGTTCTTC,CASSFTVARSSYNEQFF
TRBD2,TRBJ2-7,TRBV7-2,-,TGTGCCAGCACCACTACTAGCGGTACCTACGAGCAGTACTTC,CASTTTSGTYEQYF
TRBD2,TRBJ2-1,TRBV10-2,once,TGCGCCAGCAGTAGCACCGGGACTAGCGGGGCGGGGGGGCAGTTCTTC,CASSSTGTSGAGGQFF
-,TRBJ2-1,TRBV7-3,-,TGTGCCAGCAGCTTGGGCCTCTTGAGGAATGAGCAGTTCTTC,CASSLGLLRNEQFF
TRBD1,TRBJ2-7,TRBV11-2,few,TGTGCCAGCAGCCTAGGACAGGGCCCGCAGTACTTC,CASSLGQGPQYF